Presented here are 20 T cell receptor beta chains from one specimen sequenced in a study of OX40 agonist ivuxolimab in advanced cancers. Only in-frame clones appear in the TCRdb table, and some are missing; sequencing was by immunoSEQ multiplex PCR. The table lists tens of thousands of clones, approximately 80% of them singletons. This specimen was CD4+ or CD8+ T cells sorted from blood, taken in a trial of the OX40 agonist ivuxolimab. The receptor set was obtained from an adult with an advanced solid tumor such as melanoma, head and neck, liver or kidney cancer.

The V and J genes are TRBV5-4 and TRBJ1-3, with D unresolved. V lost 1 base and J 4 bases, leaving 12 bases between the germline ends. Germline assignment: CDR1 SGHNT and CDR2 YYREEE (reference sequence). This CDR3 has 15 amino acids. CDR3 in DNA: TGTGCCAGCAGCTTGACGTTCGAGGGCGGAAACACCATATATTTT. It yields the protein CASSLTFEGGNTIYF.

The rearrangement uses TRBV30 and TRBJ2-4; D might be TRBD2 (6 bases). V gave up 3 bases and J gave up 5 bases, with 14 bases separating them. The CDR3 length is 14 residues. CDR1 GTSNPN and CDR2 SVGIG come from the germline V gene (reference sequence). Written as DNA, the CDR3 is TGTGCCTGGAGCTTCGGCACGGGGGAAAACATTCAGTACTTC. It translates to CAWSFGTGENIQYF. Together with reference TRBV30 and TRBJ2-4, the CDR3 gives the full variable domain: SQTIHQWPATLVQPVGSPLSLECTVEGTSNPNLYWYRQAAGRGLQLLFYSVGIGQISSEVPQNLSASRPQDRQFILSSKKLLLSDSGFYLCAWSFGTGENIQYFGAGTRLSVL.

The chain carries TRBV7-9 and TRBJ2-7; TRBD2 agrees at 11 bases. The CDR3 contains 15 residues. J lost 6 bases, V lost 5 bases, and 9 bases had no gene match. CDR1 is SEHNR and CDR2 is FQNEAQ in the germline V gene (reference sequence). CDR3 sequence reads: CASSAQLAGVVEQYF. As DNA, the CDR3 is TGTGCCAGCAGCGCACAACTAGCGGGAGTTGTCGAGCAGTACTTC.

J is TRBJ2-1 and V is TRBV5-4; TRBD1 is a possible D gene (5 bases). The length of the CDR3 is 13 residues. Looked up from germline, CDR1 is SGHNT and CDR2 is YYREEE (reference sequence). Trimming cost V 4 bases and J 9 bases, with 14 bases left between them. The CDR3 region is CASSPTQGTEQFF. The CDR3 DNA is TGTGCCAGCAGCCCAACTCAGGGTACTGAGCAGTTCTTC.

The chain recombines TRBV30 with TRBJ2-7, with 13 bases fitting TRBD2. The CDR3 is made up of 15 amino acids. Germline trimming cut 2 bases from V and 3 bases from J; bases unmatched to any gene: 4. Germline loops: CDR1 GTSNPN, CDR2 SVGIG (reference sequence). The CDR3 reads CAWSPGTSGDYEQYF. For the CDR3, the DNA is TGTGCCTGGAGTCCCGGGACTAGCGGGGACTACGAGCAGTACTTC.

CDR3 region: CASSLVLGGNQPQHF. The DNA for the CDR3 is TGTGCCAGCAGCTTAGTGTTGGGGGGCAATCAGCCCCAGCATTTT. The chain uses TRBV7-8 and TRBJ1-5, with D perhaps TRBD1 (5 bases). This CDR3 is 15 amino acids long. CDR1 is SGHVS, CDR2 FQNEAQ, per germline. Trimming removed 1 base at V and 2 bases at J, with 9 bases between.

CDR3 amino acids: CASSQGLTGGSAYEQYF. As DNA, the CDR3 is TGTGCCAGCAGCCAAGGACTAACGGGAGGCTCGGCCTACGAGCAGTACTTC. The chain recombines TRBV4-2 with TRBJ2-5, with 7 bases aligning to TRBD2. The DNA end favors TRBJ2-7, so the J call may be wrong. Germline lookup yields CDR1 LGHNA and CDR2 YNFKEQ. The CDR3 has 17 amino acids.

This rearrangement joins TRBV6-5 to TRBJ2-7; 9 nucleotides match TRBD2. The CDR3 totals 15 residues. The ends lost 6 bases at V and 2 bases at J; junction bases unmatched: 8. CDR1 MNHEY and CDR2 SVGAGI come from the germline V gene. CDR3 region: CASSSTSGLTYEQYF. In DNA form, the CDR3 reads TGTGCCAGCAGCTCGACTAGCGGATTAACCTACGAGCAGTACTTC.

The chain recombines TRBV11-2 with TRBJ2-2; 9 bases match TRBD1. Germline lookup yields CDR1 SGHAT and CDR2 FQNNGV. This CDR3 has 16 residues. V gave up 4 bases and J gave up 6 bases; unmatched junction bases: 9. The CDR3 loop reads CASSSFRDREAGELFF. Written as DNA, the CDR3 is TGTGCCAGCAGCTCGTTCCGGGACAGGGAGGCCGGGGAGCTGTTTTTT.

The chain carries TRBV28 and TRBJ1-4; D possibly corresponds to TRBD1 (5 bases). CDR1 and CDR2 (germline): MDHEN, SYDVKM. With 5 bases removed from V and 10 bases from J, the gap between germline ends came to 14 bases. The CDR3 sequence is 13 residues long. The CDR3 DNA reads TGTGCCAGCAGTCTTTCGACGGGACGAAAACTGTTTTTT. Translated, it gives CASSLSTGRKLFF.

This clone was seen only once. The chain combines TRBV6-1 with TRBJ2-7, with D perhaps matching TRBD1 (6 bases). Trimming left V 1 base short and J 3 bases short, with 10 bases between. Germline V gives CDR1 MNHNS, CDR2 SASEGT. The CDR3 extends over 14 amino acids. CDR3 protein: CASSEGTANYEQYF. CDR3 nucleotides: TGTGCCAGCAGTGAAGGGACAGCTAACTACGAGCAGTACTTC.

DNA of the CDR3: TGTGCCATCAGTGAGCCGCAGGGGGCTTACCACGAGCAGTACTTC. It encodes CAISEPQGAYHEQYF. This chain links TRBV10-3 with TRBJ2-5; 8 nucleotides match TRBD1. The J call may be incorrect, as the DNA end agrees better with TRBJ2-7. Germline V CDR1 and CDR2: ENHRY, SYGVKD. The CDR3 is 15 residues long.

The chain links TRBV6-5 to TRBJ1-5; D call uncertain. Germline V lookup: CDR1 MNHEY, CDR2 SVGAGI. This CDR3 is 13 amino acids long. V was clipped by 4 bases and J by 3 bases, with 7 bases between them. CDR3 region: CASSSRINQPQHF. The CDR3 DNA reads as TGTGCCAGCAGTTCGCGGATCAATCAGCCCCAGCATTTT.

This sequence joins TRBV10-2 and TRBJ2-3; D uncertain. The V end was cut by 0 bases, the J end by 4 bases, with 5 bases between. CDR3 length: 13 amino acids. Germline V gene sequence: CDR1 WSHSY, CDR2 SAAADI. The CDR3, as DNA: TGCGCCAGCAGTGAGTCTTGGGCAGATACGCAGTATTTT. Its protein is CASSESWADTQYF.

The chain is built from TRBV5-4 and TRBJ2-7; the match to TRBD2 covers 16 bases. Germline lookup yields CDR1 SGHNT and CDR2 YYREEE (reference sequence). CDR3 length equals 15 residues. V lost 5 bases to trimming and J lost 8 bases; unmatched junction nucleotides: 7. The CDR3 is CASRPGTSGREQQYF. The DNA of the CDR3 is TGTGCCAGCAGACCTGGGACTAGCGGGAGGGAGCAGCAGTACTTC.

The V gene is TRBV6-5, the J gene TRBJ1-2, with D tentatively TRBD1 (5 bases). CDR3 size: 13 residues. CDR1 and CDR2 (germline): MNHEY, SVGAGI. The V gene lost 6 bases and the J gene lost 6 bases, with 14 bases spanning the gap. The chain's CDR3 is CASSTYGGDGYTF. The CDR3 DNA is TGTGCCAGCAGCACCTACGGGGGGGATGGCTACACCTTC.

The genes are TRBV19 and TRBJ1-1, with D uncertain. Deletions cut 4 bases from V and 3 bases from J, with 9 bases between. Germline CDR1 and CDR2: LNHDA and SQIVND (reference sequence). CDR3 length: 13 amino acids. CDR3: CASSNEVDTEAFF. The CDR3 DNA follows: TGTGCCAGTAGTAACGAAGTGGACACTGAAGCTTTCTTT.

J is TRBJ2-2 and V is TRBV30; D is uncertain. Trimming stripped 2 bases from V and 3 bases from J, with 4 bases between. Germline V lookup: CDR1 GTSNPN, CDR2 SVGIG (reference sequence). This CDR3 has 12 residues. CDR3 DNA sequence: TGTGCCTGGAGTCGTGACACCGGGGAGCTGTTTTTT. The encoded protein is CAWSRDTGELFF. The complete variable domain, with remaining parts taken from reference TRBV30 and TRBJ2-2, reads SQTIHQWPATLVQPVGSPLSLECTVEGTSNPNLYWYRQAAGRGLQLLFYSVGIGQISSEVPQNLSASRPQDRQFILSSKKLLLSDSGFYLCAWSRDTGELFFGEGSRLTVL.

For the CDR3, the DNA is TGCAGCGGGAATAGACAGATGAACACTGAAGCTTTCTTT. Translating gives CSGNRQMNTEAFF. This rearrangement joins TRBV29-1 to TRBJ1-1, with a possible D match to TRBD1 (5 bases). The CDR3 covers 13 residues. CDR1 is SQVTM, CDR2 ANQGSEA, per germline. Trimming left V 7 bases short and J 0 bases short, with 12 bases between.

The genes are TRBV5-1 and TRBJ2-7; no firm D call. The V end lost 5 bases, the J end lost 3 bases, and 12 bases lay between the germline ends. This CDR3 comprises 13 residues. CDR1 and CDR2 (germline): SGHRS, YFSETQ. This chain's CDR3 is CASSPSGFYEQYF. The CDR3 nucleotides read TGCGCCAGCAGTCCCTCCGGTTTCTACGAGCAGTACTTC.